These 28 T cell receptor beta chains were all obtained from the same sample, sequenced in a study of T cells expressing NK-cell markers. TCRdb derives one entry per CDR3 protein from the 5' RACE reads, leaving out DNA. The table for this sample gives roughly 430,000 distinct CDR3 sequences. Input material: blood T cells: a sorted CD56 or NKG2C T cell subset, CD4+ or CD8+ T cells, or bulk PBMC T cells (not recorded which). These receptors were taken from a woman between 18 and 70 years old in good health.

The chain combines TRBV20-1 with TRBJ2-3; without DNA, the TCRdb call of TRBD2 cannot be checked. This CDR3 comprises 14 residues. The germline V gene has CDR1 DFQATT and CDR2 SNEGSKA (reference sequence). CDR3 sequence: CSAPPGLSTDTQYF.

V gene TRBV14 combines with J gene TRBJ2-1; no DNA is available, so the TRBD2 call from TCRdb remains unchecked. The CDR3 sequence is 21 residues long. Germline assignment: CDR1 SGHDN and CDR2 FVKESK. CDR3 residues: CASSLKPLRGFPSRRTNEQFF. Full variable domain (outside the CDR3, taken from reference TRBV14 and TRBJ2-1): EAGVTQFPSHSVIEKGQTVTLRCDPISGHDNLYWYRRVMGKEIKFLLHFVKESKQDESGMPNNRFLAERTGGTYSTLKVQPAELEDSGVYFCASSLKPLRGFPSRRTNEQFFGPGTRLTVL.

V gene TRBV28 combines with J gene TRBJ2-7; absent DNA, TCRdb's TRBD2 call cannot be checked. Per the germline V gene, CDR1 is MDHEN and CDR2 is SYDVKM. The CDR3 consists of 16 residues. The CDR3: CASSHPLAGEIYEQYF.

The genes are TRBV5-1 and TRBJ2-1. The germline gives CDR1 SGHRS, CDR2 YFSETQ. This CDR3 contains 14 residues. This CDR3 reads CASSLWQTYNEQFF.

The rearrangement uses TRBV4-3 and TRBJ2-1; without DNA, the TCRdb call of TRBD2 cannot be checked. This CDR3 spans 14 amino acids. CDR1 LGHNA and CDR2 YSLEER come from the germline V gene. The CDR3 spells CASSQVVGSNEQFF.

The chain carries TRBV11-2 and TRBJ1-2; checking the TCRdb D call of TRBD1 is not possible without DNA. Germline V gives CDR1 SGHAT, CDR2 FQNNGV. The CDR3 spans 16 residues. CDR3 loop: CASSSLRGQSHYGYTF.

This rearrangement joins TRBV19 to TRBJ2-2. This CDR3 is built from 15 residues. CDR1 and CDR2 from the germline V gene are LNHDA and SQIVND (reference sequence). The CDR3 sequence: CASSIDTQVAGELFF.

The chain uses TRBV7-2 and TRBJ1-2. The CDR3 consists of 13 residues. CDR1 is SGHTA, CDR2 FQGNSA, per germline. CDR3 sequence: CASSLAREGGYTF.

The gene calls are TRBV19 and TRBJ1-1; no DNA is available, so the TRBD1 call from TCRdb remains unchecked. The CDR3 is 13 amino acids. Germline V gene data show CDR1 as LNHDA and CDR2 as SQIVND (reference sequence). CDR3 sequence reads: CASTPMAHTEAFF.

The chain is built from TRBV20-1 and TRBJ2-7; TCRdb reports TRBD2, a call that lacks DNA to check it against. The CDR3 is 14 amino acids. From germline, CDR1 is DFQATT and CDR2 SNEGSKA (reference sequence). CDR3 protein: CSARAPGLAAEQYF.

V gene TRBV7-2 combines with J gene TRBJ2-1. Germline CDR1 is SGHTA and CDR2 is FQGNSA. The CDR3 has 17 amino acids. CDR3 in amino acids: CASSFVVRQADSYEQFF.

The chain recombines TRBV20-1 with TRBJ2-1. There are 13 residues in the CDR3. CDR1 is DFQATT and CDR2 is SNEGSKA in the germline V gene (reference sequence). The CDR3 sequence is CSAMWVTHNEQFF.

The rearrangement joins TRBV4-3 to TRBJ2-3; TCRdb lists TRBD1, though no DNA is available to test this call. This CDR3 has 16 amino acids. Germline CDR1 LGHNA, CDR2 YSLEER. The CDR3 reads CASSQHLKGGSDTQYF.

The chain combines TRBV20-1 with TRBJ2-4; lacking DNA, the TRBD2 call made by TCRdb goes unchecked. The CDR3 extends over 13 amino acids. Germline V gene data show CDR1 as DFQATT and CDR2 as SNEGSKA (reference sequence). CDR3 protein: CSAGTSGGNIQYF.

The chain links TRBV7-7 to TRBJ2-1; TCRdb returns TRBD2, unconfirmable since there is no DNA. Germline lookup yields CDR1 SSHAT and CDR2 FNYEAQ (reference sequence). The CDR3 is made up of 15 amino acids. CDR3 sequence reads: CASSPGRAGYNEQFF.

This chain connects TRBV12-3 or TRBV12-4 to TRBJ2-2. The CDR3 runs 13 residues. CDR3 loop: CASPGGSTGELFF.

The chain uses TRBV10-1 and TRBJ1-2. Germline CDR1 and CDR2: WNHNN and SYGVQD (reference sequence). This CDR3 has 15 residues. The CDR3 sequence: CASRPSDPRKRSYTF.

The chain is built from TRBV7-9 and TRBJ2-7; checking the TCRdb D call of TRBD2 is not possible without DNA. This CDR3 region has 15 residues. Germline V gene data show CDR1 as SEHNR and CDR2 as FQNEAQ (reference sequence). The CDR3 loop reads CASSLGERSPYEQYF.

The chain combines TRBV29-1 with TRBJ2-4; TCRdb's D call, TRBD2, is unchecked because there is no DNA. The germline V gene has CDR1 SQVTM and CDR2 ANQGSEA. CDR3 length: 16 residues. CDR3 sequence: CSVEAPRGLTKNIQYF.

CDR3 sequence reads: CASSHTYTKNIQYF. The chain carries TRBV4-3 and TRBJ2-4. This CDR3 comprises 14 residues. Germline CDR1 is LGHNA and CDR2 is YSLEER.

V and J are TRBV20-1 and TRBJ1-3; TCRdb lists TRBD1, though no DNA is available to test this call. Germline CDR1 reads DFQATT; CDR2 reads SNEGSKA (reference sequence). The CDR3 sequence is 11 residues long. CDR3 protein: CSARQGDTIYF.

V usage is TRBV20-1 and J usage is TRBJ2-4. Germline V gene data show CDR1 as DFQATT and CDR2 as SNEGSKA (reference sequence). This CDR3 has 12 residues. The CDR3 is CSANAAKNIQYF.

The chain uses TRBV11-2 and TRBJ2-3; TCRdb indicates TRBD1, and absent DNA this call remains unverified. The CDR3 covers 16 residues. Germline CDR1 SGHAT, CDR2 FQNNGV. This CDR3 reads CASSLEQGASTDTQYF.

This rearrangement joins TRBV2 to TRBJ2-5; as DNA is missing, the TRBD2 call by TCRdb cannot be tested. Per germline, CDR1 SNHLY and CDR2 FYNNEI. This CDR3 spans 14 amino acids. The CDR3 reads CASRERRPSGTQYF.

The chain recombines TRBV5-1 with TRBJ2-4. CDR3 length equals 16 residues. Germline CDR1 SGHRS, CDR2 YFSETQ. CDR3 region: CASSLFPSTHKNIQYF.

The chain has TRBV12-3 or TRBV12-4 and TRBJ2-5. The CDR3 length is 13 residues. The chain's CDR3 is CASSLLAIETQYF.

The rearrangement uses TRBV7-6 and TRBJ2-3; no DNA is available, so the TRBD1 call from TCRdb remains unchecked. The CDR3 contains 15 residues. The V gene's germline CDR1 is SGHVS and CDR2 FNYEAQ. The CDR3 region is CASSFWDRSTDTQYF. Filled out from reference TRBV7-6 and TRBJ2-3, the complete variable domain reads GAGVSQSPRYKVTKRGQDVALRCDPISGHVSLYWYRQALGQGPEFLTYFNYEAQQDKSGLPNDRFSAERPEGSISTLTIQRTEQRDSAMYRCASSFWDRSTDTQYFGPGTRLTVL.

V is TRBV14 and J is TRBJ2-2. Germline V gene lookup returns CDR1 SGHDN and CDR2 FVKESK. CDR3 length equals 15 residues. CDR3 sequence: CASSQEFLNTGELFF.